This entry features one T cell receptor (beta chain) sequence. Germline values: CDR1 MNHEY, CDR2 SVGAGI. CDR3 length equals 14 residues. V was cut by 7 bases and J by 6 bases, with 18 bases left in between. The data originate from a study of control samples from healthy donors and cancer patients. TCRdb's table, derived via immunoSEQ multiplex PCR, lists solely in-frame clones and lacks some. The data contain around 100,000 clones, 92% of them singletons. This clonotype was sampled from a human donor in good health. The donor label of this sample is uncertain. The sequenced sample was blood. The rearrangement links TRBV6-5 to TRBJ1-1; tentatively, D is TRBD1 (5 bases). The CDR3 spells CASTGTPLIPEAFF. The CDR3 DNA reads TGTGCCAGCACCGGGACTCCTTTGATCCCTGAAGCTTTCTTT.